The rows below give T cell receptor beta chains drawn from one sample of a study of cytomegalovirus exposure and HLA in healthy donors. Method: immunoSEQ multiplex PCR; TCRdb's copy keeps in-frame clones and lacks some. The sample gives under 75,000 clones, about 92% of which show up once; about 5% is in the top ten. The material sequenced was PBMCs. These receptors originate from a man between 18 and 35 years old in good health and CMV-seropositive. Both conserved end residues are part of each CDR3. Each record gives: V gene, D gene, J gene, clone size, CDR3 DNA, CDR3 protein. A D gene is named only where the DNA matches it firmly. A row's size may be missing; if present it is once, few, many or a size class.

TRBV6-6	.	TRBJ2-3	.	TGTGCCAGCAGTGTAATCACAGATACGCAGTATTTT	CASSVITDTQYF
TRBV11-3	TRBD2	TRBJ2-3	.	TGTGCCAGCAGCTTAGGTCTAGCGGGACGCACAGATACGCAGTATTTT	CASSLGLAGRTDTQYF
TRBV30	TRBD1	TRBJ1-2	.	TGTGCCTGGCGACAGGGAAGTGGCTACACCTTC	CAWRQGSGYTF
TRBV27	TRBD2	TRBJ2-7	.	TGTGCCAGCAGTATAGCGACTAGCGGACCCAGCTACGAGCAGTACTTC	CASSIATSGPSYEQYF
TRBV5-6	TRBD1	TRBJ1-1	.	TGTGCCAGCAGTTTAGACAGGGTTTCTGAAGCTTTCTTT	CASSLDRVSEAFF
TRBV5-1	TRBD2	TRBJ2-7	.	TGCGCCAGCAGCCCGGGACTAGCGTTCTCCTACGAGCAGTACTTC	CASSPGLAFSYEQYF
TRBV11-2	.	TRBJ2-7	once	TGTGCCAGCAGCGCAGGTATCCGCAGTGACTCCTACGAGCAGTACTTC	CASSAGIRSDSYEQYF
TRBV5-6	TRBD2	TRBJ2-7	.	TGTGCCAGCAGCTTGGGGGGGGGCTCCTACGAGCAGTACTTC	CASSLGGGSYEQYF
TRBV2	TRBD2	TRBJ2-7	.	TGTGCCAGCAGACGAGAGGCGGGAGGGGCTCCATACGAGCAGTACTTC	CASRREAGGAPYEQYF
TRBV4-2	TRBD1	TRBJ1-5	.	TGTGCCAGCAGCCAGGTGACAGGGGAGCGCAATCAGCCCCAGCATTTT	CASSQVTGERNQPQHF
TRBV19	.	TRBJ2-3	.	TGTGCCAGTAGTATAACCGTGGCTAGCCCCACAGATACGCAGTATTTT	CASSITVASPTDTQYF
TRBV4-1	.	TRBJ2-7	.	TGCGCCAGCAGCCAAGGGGTCGCGCAGGGCCACGAGCAGTACTTC	CASSQGVAQGHEQYF
TRBV10-3	TRBD2	TRBJ2-2	.	TGTGCCATCAAGAGTGCTAGCGGGACTACGGACACCGGGGAGCTGTTTTTT	CAIKSASGTTDTGELFF
TRBV28	TRBD1	TRBJ2-5	.	TGTGCCAGCAGTACTTCTGCCACGGGACAGGGTAGTGCGGAGACCCAGTACTTC	CASSTSATGQGSAETQYF
TRBV7-6	.	TRBJ2-5	.	TGTGCCAGCAGCTTAGGTCAAAAGCTGCAAGAGACCCAGTACTTC	CASSLGQKLQETQYF
TRBV5-1	TRBD2	TRBJ2-5	.	TGCGCCAGCAGCCCGCTCCGGGGACTAGCGAGGCTGGAGACCCAGTACTTC	CASSPLRGLARLETQYF
TRBV18	.	TRBJ2-2	.	TGTGCCAGCTCGGGCACTAGCACCGGGGAGCTGTTTTTT	CASSGTSTGELFF
TRBV7-2	.	TRBJ2-3	once	TGTGCCAGCAGCTTCACAGGGCCCACAGATACGCAGTATTTT	CASSFTGPTDTQYF
TRBV6-5	.	TRBJ2-7	.	TGTGCCAGCAGTTCTCCGGACAGTTACTACGAGCAGTACTTC	CASSSPDSYYEQYF
TRBV28	.	TRBJ2-1	.	TGTGCCAGCAGTTTTGCCCTTCGCCCCGGTGAGCAGTTCTTC	CASSFALRPGEQFF
TRBV5-4	.	TRBJ2-5	.	TGTGCCAGCAGAAGCAGGGGAGGGGGGACGGAGACCCAGTACTTC	CASRSRGGGTETQYF
TRBV6-6	.	TRBJ2-2	once	TGTGCCAGCAGTTGGCAGGGCACCGGGGAGCTGTTTTTT	CASSWQGTGELFF
TRBV5-4	TRBD2	TRBJ2-5	once	TGTGCCAGCAGCTTGGACGCCGGCGGGAGGGAGACCCAGTACTTC	CASSLDAGGRETQYF
TRBV30	.	TRBJ1-3	.	TGTGCCTGGAGTGTACTGATGAGAAACACCATATATTTT	CAWSVLMRNTIYF
TRBV20-1	.	TRBJ1-2	once	TGCAGTGCTAGAGATTGGCTCCAGTACACCTTC	CSARDWLQYTF
TRBV15	TRBD1	TRBJ2-3	.	TGTGCCACCAGCAGCTCACAGGGGGTGGTATCCACAGATACGCAGTATTTT	CATSSSQGVVSTDTQYF
TRBV30	TRBD1	TRBJ1-1	.	TGTGCCTGCAACCCGTCGACAGGGCCCACTGAAGCTTTCTTT	CACNPSTGPTEAFF
TRBV9	TRBD1	TRBJ2-3	.	TGTGCCAGCAGCGTTCCGGGACAGATCACAGATACGCAGTATTTT	CASSVPGQITDTQYF
TRBV7-3	TRBD2	TRBJ2-1	.	TGTGCCAGCAGCTTACAAGCGGGAGGACACAATGAGCAGTTCTTC	CASSLQAGGHNEQFF
TRBV15	.	TRBJ2-7	.	TGTGCCACCGGGCAGGGATCGAATTTCTACGAGCAGTACTTC	CATGQGSNFYEQYF
TRBV27	.	TRBJ1-1	.	TGTGCCAGCAGACTGACAGGTAACACTGAAGCTTTCTTT	CASRLTGNTEAFF